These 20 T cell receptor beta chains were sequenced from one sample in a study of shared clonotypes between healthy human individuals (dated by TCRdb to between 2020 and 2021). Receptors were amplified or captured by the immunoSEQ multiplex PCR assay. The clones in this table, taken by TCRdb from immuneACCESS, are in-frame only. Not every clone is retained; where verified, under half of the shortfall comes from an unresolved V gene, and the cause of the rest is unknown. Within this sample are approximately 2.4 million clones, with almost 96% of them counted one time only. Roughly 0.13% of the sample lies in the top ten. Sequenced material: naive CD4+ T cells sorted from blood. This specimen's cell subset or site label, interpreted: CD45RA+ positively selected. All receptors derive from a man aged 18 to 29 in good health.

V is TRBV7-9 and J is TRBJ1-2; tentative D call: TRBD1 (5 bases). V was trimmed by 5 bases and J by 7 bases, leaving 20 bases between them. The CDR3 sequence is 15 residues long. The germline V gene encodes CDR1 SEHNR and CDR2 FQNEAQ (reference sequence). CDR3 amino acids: CASSPDIQSPSGYTF. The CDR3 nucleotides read TGTGCCAGCAGCCCGGACATACAATCTCCCTCTGGCTACACCTTC.

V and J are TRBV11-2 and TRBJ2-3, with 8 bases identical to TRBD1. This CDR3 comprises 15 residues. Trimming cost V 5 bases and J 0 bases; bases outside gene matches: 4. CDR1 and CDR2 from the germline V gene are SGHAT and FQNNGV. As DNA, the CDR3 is TGTGCCAGCAGCCCGTGGACAGGGAGCACAGATACGCAGTATTTT. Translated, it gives CASSPWTGSTDTQYF.

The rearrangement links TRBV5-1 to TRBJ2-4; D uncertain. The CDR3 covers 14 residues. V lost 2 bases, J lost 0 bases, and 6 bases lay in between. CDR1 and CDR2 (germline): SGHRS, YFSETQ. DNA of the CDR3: TGCGCCAGCAGCTTATACGAAGCCAAAAACATTCAGTACTTC. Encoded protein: CASSLYEAKNIQYF.

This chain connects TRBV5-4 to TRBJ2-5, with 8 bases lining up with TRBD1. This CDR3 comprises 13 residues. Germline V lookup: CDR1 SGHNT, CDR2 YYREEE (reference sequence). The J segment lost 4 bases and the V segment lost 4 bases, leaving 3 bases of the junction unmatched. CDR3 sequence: CASSPGGGETQYF. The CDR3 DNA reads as TGTGCCAGCAGCCCAGGGGGCGGAGAGACCCAGTACTTC.

The CDR3 DNA follows: TGTGCCTGGAGCCGACTAGCGACGAATGAGCAGTTCTTC. This encodes CAWSRLATNEQFF. The chain carries TRBV30 and TRBJ2-1; 8 nucleotides match TRBD2. Looked up from germline, CDR1 is GTSNPN and CDR2 is SVGIG (reference sequence). Germline trimming cut 3 bases from V and 7 bases from J; bases unmatched to any gene: 5. The CDR3 spans 13 residues.

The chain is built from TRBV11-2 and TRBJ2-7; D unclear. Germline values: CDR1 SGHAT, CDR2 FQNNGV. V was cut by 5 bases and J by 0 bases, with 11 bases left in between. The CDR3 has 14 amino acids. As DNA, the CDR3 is TGTGCCAGCAGCGACGTGATTTTCTCCTACGAGCAGTACTTC. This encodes CASSDVIFSYEQYF.

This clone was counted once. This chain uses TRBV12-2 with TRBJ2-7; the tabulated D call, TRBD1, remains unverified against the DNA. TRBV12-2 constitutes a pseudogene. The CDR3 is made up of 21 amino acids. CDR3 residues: CASRLAHLSGQGVVGTYEQYF. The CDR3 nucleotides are TGTGCAAGTCGCTTAGCCCACCTCTCGGGACAGGGCGTTGTGGGAACCTACGAGCAGTACTTC.

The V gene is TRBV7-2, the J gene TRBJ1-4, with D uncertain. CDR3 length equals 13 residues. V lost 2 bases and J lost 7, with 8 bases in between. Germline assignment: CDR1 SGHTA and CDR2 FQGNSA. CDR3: CASSLRSGEKLFF. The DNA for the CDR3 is TGTGCCAGCAGCTTAAGATCGGGTGAAAAACTGTTTTTT. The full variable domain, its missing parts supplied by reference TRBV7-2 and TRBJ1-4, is GAGVSQSPSNKVTEKGKDVELRCDPISGHTALYWYRQSLGQGLEFLIYFQGNSAPDKSGLPSDRFSAERTGGSVSTLTIQRTQQEDSAVYLCASSLRSGEKLFFGSGTQLSVL.

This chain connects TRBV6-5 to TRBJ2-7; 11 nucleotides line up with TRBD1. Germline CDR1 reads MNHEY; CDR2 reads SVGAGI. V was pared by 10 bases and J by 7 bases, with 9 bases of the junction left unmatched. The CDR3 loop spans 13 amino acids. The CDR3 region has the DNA TGTGCCACCTCCCGGACAGGGGGCGGAGAGCAGTACTTC. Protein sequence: CATSRTGGGEQYF.

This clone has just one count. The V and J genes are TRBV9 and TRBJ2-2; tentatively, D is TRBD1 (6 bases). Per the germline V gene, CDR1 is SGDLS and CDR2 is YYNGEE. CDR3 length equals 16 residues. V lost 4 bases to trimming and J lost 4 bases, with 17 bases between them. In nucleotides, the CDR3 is TGTGCCAGCAGCCAGAGGACAGTCCAGGGCACCGGGGAGCTGTTTTTT. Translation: CASSQRTVQGTGELFF.

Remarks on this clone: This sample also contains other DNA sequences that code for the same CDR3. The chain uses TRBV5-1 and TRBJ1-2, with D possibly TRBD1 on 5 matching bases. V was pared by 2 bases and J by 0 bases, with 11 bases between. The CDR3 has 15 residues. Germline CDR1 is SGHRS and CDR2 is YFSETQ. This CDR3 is CASSFTGLANYGYTF. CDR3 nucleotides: TGCGCCAGCAGCTTCACGGGGCTAGCTAACTATGGCTACACCTTC.

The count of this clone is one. CDR3 nucleotides: TGTGCCAGCACCAGTTATCGGGGAGAAAAACTGTTTTTT. Translated: CASTSYRGEKLFF. The chain carries TRBV6-6 and TRBJ1-4; D unclear. V was cut by 7 bases and J by 8 bases, with 14 bases left in between. Per the germline V gene, CDR1 is MNHNY and CDR2 is SVGAGI (reference sequence). This CDR3 is 13 amino acids long.

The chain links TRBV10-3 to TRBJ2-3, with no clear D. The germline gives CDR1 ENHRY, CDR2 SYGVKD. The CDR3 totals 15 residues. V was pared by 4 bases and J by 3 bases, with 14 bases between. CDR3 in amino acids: CAISVLGKQTDTQYF. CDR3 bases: TGTGCCATCAGTGTTCTGGGGAAACAAACAGATACGCAGTATTTT.

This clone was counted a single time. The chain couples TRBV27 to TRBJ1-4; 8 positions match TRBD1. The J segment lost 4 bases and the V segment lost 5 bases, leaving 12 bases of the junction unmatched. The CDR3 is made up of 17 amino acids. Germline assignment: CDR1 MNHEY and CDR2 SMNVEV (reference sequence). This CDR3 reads CASSPSRDRLGNEKLFF. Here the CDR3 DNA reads TGTGCCAGCAGTCCGTCCCGGGACAGGTTGGGTAATGAAAAACTGTTTTTT.

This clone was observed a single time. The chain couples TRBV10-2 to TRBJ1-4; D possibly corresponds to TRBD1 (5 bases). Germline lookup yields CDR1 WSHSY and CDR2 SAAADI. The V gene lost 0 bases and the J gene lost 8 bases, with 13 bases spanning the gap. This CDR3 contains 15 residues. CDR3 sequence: CASSESGRPGEKLFF. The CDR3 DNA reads TGCGCCAGCAGTGAGTCGGGTAGGCCAGGGGAAAAACTGTTTTTT.

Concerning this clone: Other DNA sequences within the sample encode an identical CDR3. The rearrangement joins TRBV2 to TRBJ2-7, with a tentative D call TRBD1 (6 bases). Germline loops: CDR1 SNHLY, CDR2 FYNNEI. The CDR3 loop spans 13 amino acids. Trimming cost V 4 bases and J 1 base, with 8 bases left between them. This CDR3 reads CASSGDRSYEQYF. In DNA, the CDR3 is TGTGCCAGCAGTGGTGACAGGTCCTACGAGCAGTACTTC.

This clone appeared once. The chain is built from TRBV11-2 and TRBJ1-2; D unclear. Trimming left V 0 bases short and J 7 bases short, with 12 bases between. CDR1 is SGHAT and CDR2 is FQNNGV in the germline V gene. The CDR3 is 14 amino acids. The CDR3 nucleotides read TGTGCCAGCAGCTTAGACTACTCTCCTTCTGGCTACACCTTC. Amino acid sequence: CASSLDYSPSGYTF. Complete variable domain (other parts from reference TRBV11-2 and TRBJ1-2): EAGVAQSPRYKIIEKRQSVAFWCNPISGHATLYWYQQILGQGPKLLIQFQNNGVVDDSQLPKDRFSAERLKGVDSTLKIQPAKLEDSAVYLCASSLDYSPSGYTFGSGTRLTVV.

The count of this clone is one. In DNA, the CDR3 is TGTGCCAGCAGAGGACAGGGTCCCTATGGCTACACCTTC. It encodes CASRGQGPYGYTF. The chain links TRBV28 to TRBJ1-2, with TRBD1 identical over 8 bases. Germline V lookup: CDR1 MDHEN, CDR2 SYDVKM. The CDR3 has 13 residues. V was pared by 6 bases and J by 4 bases, with 4 bases of the junction left unmatched.

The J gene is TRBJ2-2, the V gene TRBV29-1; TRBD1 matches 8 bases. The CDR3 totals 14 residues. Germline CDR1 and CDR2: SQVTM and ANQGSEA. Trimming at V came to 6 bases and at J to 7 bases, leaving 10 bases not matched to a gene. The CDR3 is CSVGQGIPGGELFF. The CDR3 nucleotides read TGCAGCGTAGGACAGGGAATTCCCGGCGGGGAGCTGTTTTTT.

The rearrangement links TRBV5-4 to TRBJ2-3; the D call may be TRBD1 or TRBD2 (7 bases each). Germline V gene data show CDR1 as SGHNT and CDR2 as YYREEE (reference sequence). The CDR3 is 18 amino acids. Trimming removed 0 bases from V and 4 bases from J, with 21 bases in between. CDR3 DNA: TGTGCCAGCAGCTTGGGAGGGACAGCCGGACTAGGGCCAGATACGCAGTATTTT. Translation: CASSLGGTAGLGPDTQYF.